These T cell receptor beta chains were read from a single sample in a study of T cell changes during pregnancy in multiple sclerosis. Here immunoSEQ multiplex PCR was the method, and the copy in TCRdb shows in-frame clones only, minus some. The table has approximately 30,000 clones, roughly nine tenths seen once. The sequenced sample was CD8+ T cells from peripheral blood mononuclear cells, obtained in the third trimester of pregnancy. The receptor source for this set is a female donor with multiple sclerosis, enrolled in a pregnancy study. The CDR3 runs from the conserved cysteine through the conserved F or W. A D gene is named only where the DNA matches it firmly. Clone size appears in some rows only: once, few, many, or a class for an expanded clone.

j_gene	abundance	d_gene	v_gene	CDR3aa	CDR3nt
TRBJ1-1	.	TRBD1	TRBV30	CAWTHGQGSTEAFF	TGTGCCTGGACCCATGGACAGGGGAGCACTGAAGCTTTCTTT
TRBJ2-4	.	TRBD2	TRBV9	CASSPGRAKNIQYF	TGTGCCAGCAGTCCCGGGAGGGCCAAAAACATTCAGTACTTC
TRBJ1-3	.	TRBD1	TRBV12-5	CASGLGPGTGRGLSGNTIYF	TGTGCTAGTGGTTTGGGACCCGGGACAGGGAGGGGGCTCTCTGGAAACACCATATATTTT
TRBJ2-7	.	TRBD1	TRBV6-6	CASSTNRGQEQYF	TGTGCCAGCAGTACGAACAGGGGCCAGGAGCAGTACTTC
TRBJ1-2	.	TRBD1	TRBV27	CASSLKAQGGPDGYTF	TGTGCCAGCAGTTTAAAAGCACAGGGGGGCCCTGATGGCTACACCTTC
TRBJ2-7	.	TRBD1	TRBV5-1	CASSFTGGGEQYF	TGCGCCAGCAGTTTCACAGGGGGTGGGGAGCAGTACTTC
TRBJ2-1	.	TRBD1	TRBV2	CASSDDRAYNEQFF	TGTGCCAGCAGTGACGACAGGGCCTACAATGAGCAGTTCTTC
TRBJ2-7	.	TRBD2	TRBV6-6	CASSNSGRTSYEQYF	TGTGCCAGCAGCAACTCCGGGAGGACCTCCTACGAGCAGTACTTC
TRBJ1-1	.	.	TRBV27	CASSLTVSGEAFF	TGTGCCAGCAGTTTAACGGTGAGCGGTGAAGCTTTCTTT
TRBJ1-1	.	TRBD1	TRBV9	CASSGKDRERNTEAFF	TGTGCCAGCAGCGGAAAAGACAGGGAGAGGAACACTGAAGCTTTCTTT
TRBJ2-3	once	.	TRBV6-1	CASSEGVGPYTDTQYF	TGTGCCAGCAGTGAAGGTGTGGGGCCCTACACAGATACGCAGTATTTT